Below are 26 T cell receptor beta chains sequenced from a single sample in a study of OX40 agonist ivuxolimab in advanced cancers. The table came from immunoSEQ multiplex PCR; TCRdb's copy has only in-frame clones and leaves some out. The data show 75,000 to 100,000 clones, with around 91% seen just once and over 0.8% held by the top ten. The source was CD4+ or CD8+ T cells sorted from blood, collected in a trial of the OX40 agonist ivuxolimab. The receptors stem from an adult with an advanced solid tumor such as melanoma, head and neck, liver or kidney cancer.

This chain joins TRBV27 and TRBJ2-1, with 7 bases aligning to TRBD1. This CDR3 has 13 residues. With 6 bases clipped from V and 8 bases from J, the junction kept 7 bases outside the gene matches. The V gene's germline CDR1 is MNHEY and CDR2 SMNVEV (reference sequence). CDR3 coding DNA: TGTGCCAGCAGCAAAACAGGGGCCCATGAGCAGTTCTTC. Translated, it gives CASSKTGAHEQFF.

As to this clone: The same CDR3 can be traced to other DNA sequences in this sample. The chain joins TRBV19 to TRBJ1-1; D not resolved. Germline V gene data show CDR1 as LNHDA and CDR2 as SQIVND (reference sequence). CDR3 length: 14 amino acids. Trimming took off 1 base at V and 0 bases at J, with 6 bases between the two ends. Written as DNA, the CDR3 is TGTGCCAGTAGTATAGGAGGGTTGAACACTGAAGCTTTCTTT. This codes for CASSIGGLNTEAFF.

The rearrangement links TRBV2 to TRBJ2-2; D may match TRBD1 or TRBD2 (5 bases each). Germline V gene sequence: CDR1 SNHLY, CDR2 FYNNEI. V was trimmed by 3 bases and J by 5 bases, leaving 10 bases between them. CDR3 length: 14 residues. The DNA for the CDR3 is TGTGCCAGCAGTGAGGGGGTGGTGACCGGGGAGCTGTTTTTT. It yields the protein CASSEGVVTGELFF.

The chain has TRBV7-2 and TRBJ2-7; no clear D. The ends were cut back, 1 base at V and 1 base at J, with 8 bases in the middle. The CDR3 loop spans 14 amino acids. The germline V gene has CDR1 SGHTA and CDR2 FQGNSA. For the CDR3, the DNA is TGTGCCAGCAGCTTAGAGATCGGGTCCTACGAGCAGTACTTC. This translates into CASSLEIGSYEQYF.

The chain combines TRBV7-3 with TRBJ2-7; D ambiguous. With 2 bases removed from V and 1 base from J, the gap between germline ends came to 9 bases. Germline assignment: CDR1 SGHTA and CDR2 FQGTGA. The length of the CDR3 is 14 residues. CDR3 nucleotides: TGTGCCAGCAGCTTAGCCCCAAATTCCTACGAGCAGTACTTC. It translates to CASSLAPNSYEQYF. The full variable domain, rest sourced from reference TRBV7-3 and TRBJ2-7, is GAGVSQTPSNKVTEKGKYVELRCDPISGHTALYWYRQSLGQGPEFLIYFQGTGAADDSGLPNDRFFAVRPEGSVSTLKIQRTERGDSAVYLCASSLAPNSYEQYFGPGTRLTVT.

The V and J genes are TRBV7-2 and TRBJ2-1; perhaps TRBD2 as D (5 bases). The germline V gene encodes CDR1 SGHTA and CDR2 FQGNSA. The CDR3 has 15 amino acids. V lost 1 base, J lost 1 base, and 8 bases lay in between. CDR3 nucleotide sequence: TGTGCCAGCAGCTTAGGCGGGTTATCCTACAATGAGCAGTTCTTC. Its translation is CASSLGGLSYNEQFF.

V usage is TRBV4-2 and J usage is TRBJ2-1; no clear D. Per the germline V gene, CDR1 is LGHNA and CDR2 is YNFKEQ. Trimming took off 0 bases at V and 1 base at J, with 7 bases between the two ends. This CDR3 has 15 residues. CDR3 in DNA: TGTGCCAGCAGCCAAGACTTCCAGTCCTACAATGAGCAGTTCTTC. This codes for CASSQDFQSYNEQFF.

This chain uses TRBV6-6 with TRBJ2-7, with D perhaps matching TRBD2 (5 bases). The CDR3 runs 16 residues. CDR1 is MNHNY and CDR2 is SVGAGI in the germline V gene (reference sequence). V dropped 0 bases and J dropped 3 bases, with 15 bases sitting between them. CDR3 loop: CASSYSRSREGYEQYF. The CDR3, as DNA: TGTGCCAGCAGTTACTCAAGGTCCAGAGAGGGCTACGAGCAGTACTTC.

The chain recombines TRBV28 with TRBJ2-5; TRBD2 matches 10 bases. The DNA end is more similar to TRBJ2-7, so the J call may be wrong. This CDR3 region has 14 residues. Germline lookup yields CDR1 MDHEN and CDR2 SYDVKM. Here the CDR3 DNA reads TGTGCCAGCAGAGGGACTAGCGAACCCTACGAGCAGTACTTC. Translation: CASRGTSEPYEQYF.

V and J are TRBV11-2 and TRBJ2-5, with D possibly TRBD1 on 6 matching bases. Per the germline V gene, CDR1 is SGHAT and CDR2 is FQNNGV. The V and J ends lost 5 bases and 0 bases respectively, with 13 bases between them. The CDR3 covers 15 residues. This CDR3 is CASSRRGGYQETQYF. CDR3 bases: TGTGCCAGCAGCCGCAGGGGCGGGTACCAAGAGACCCAGTACTTC.

The V call is TRBV15, the J call TRBJ2-7; tentatively, D is TRBD2 (5 bases). Germline loops: CDR1 LNHNV, CDR2 YYDKDF (reference sequence). The V and J ends lost 0 bases and 5 bases respectively, with 14 bases between them. This CDR3 is built from 15 residues. The CDR3 sequence is CATSREVLRVDEQYF. The DNA for the CDR3 is TGTGCCACCAGCAGAGAAGTCCTGAGGGTCGACGAGCAGTACTTC.

V and J are TRBV5-1 and TRBJ2-1; possible D gene TRBD1, 6 bases. CDR3 size: 15 residues. Germline V lookup: CDR1 SGHRS, CDR2 YFSETQ. The V end was cut by 0 bases, the J end by 6 bases, with 13 bases between. Here the CDR3 DNA reads TGCGCCAGCAGCTTGGGGGACATGGCCTTCAATGAGCAGTTCTTC. Its translation: CASSLGDMAFNEQFF.

This clone was seen a few times. This chain connects TRBV30 to TRBJ1-1; the D is unclear. There are 13 residues in the CDR3. The germline gives CDR1 GTSNPN, CDR2 SVGIG (reference sequence). The germline V and J ends were trimmed by 0 bases and 2 bases, with 7 bases remaining between them. The CDR3 nucleotides read TGTGCCTGGAGTGTACAAGGTAACACTGAAGCTTTCTTT. This codes for CAWSVQGNTEAFF.

This clone was picked up one time. The CDR3 coding sequence is TGCAGCGCCGGAGACTCAAGCTCTGGAAACACCATATATTTT. Protein sequence: CSAGDSSSGNTIYF. This sequence joins TRBV29-1 and TRBJ1-3; D is uncertain. The CDR3 sequence is 14 residues long. Germline V gene data show CDR1 as SQVTM and CDR2 as ANQGSEA. V gave up 7 bases and J gave up 0 bases, with 13 bases separating them. Based on the CDR3 plus reference TRBV29-1 and TRBJ1-3, the full variable domain is SAVISQKPSRDICQRGTSLTIQCQVDSQVTMMFWYRQQPGQSLTLIATANQGSEATYESGFVIDKFPISRPNLTFSTLTVSNMSPEDSSIYLCSAGDSSSGNTIYFGEGSWLTVV.

The chain links TRBV9 to TRBJ2-5, with D possibly being TRBD2 (5 bases). CDR1 is SGDLS, CDR2 YYNGEE, per germline. The CDR3 totals 15 residues. The V and J ends lost 3 bases and 5 bases respectively, with 17 bases between them. CDR3 loop: CASSADSGQWETQYF. CDR3 nucleotide sequence: TGTGCCAGCAGCGCGGACTCCGGGCAATGGGAGACCCAGTACTTC.

The CDR3 sequence is CASSLPGTRQTQYF. CDR3 nucleotide sequence: TGTGCCAGCAGCCTCCCGGGGACGAGGCAGACCCAGTACTTC. V and J are TRBV5-4 and TRBJ2-5, with D possibly being TRBD1 or TRBD2 (5 bases each). The V gene's germline CDR1 is SGHNT and CDR2 YYREEE (reference sequence). The CDR3 has 14 residues. Trimming took off 4 bases at V and 6 bases at J, with 16 bases between the two ends.

This chain links TRBV11-3 with TRBJ2-3, with D perhaps matching TRBD1 (5 bases). The CDR3 extends over 15 amino acids. Trimming left V 1 base short and J 4 bases short, with 12 bases between. Germline CDR1 and CDR2: SGHNT and YENEEA. The CDR3 spells CASSLGSRASDTQYF. CDR3 coding DNA: TGTGCCAGCAGCTTAGGTTCCAGGGCCTCAGATACGCAGTATTTT.

J is TRBJ2-7 and V is TRBV28; a possible D gene is TRBD1 (6 bases). V lost 4 bases and J 0 bases, leaving 10 bases between the germline ends. The CDR3 is 14 amino acids. Germline values: CDR1 MDHEN, CDR2 SYDVKM. This chain's CDR3 is CASSSGQPSYEQYF. The CDR3 DNA follows: TGTGCCAGCAGTTCGGGACAACCCTCCTACGAGCAGTACTTC.

V usage is TRBV7-8 and J usage is TRBJ1-1; unclear D gene. Per germline, CDR1 SGHVS and CDR2 FQNEAQ. CDR3 length equals 13 residues. V was trimmed by 1 base and J by 1 base, leaving 4 bases between them. The CDR3 coding sequence is TGTGCCAGCAGCTTAGACCGGAACACTGAAGCTTTCTTT. It encodes CASSLDRNTEAFF.

This chain connects TRBV5-8 to TRBJ2-3; no definite D call. The germline V and J ends were trimmed by 0 bases and 5 bases, with 1 base remaining between them. Germline V CDR1 and CDR2: SGHTS, YDEGEE. This CDR3 is 11 amino acids long. Here the CDR3 DNA reads TGTGCCAGCAGCTTGGTAGATACGCAGTATTTT. Amino acids: CASSLVDTQYF.

The chain has TRBV5-4 and TRBJ2-7; 10 nucleotides line up with TRBD1. The CDR3 totals 14 residues. Germline trimming cut 2 bases from V and 4 bases from J; bases unmatched to any gene: 3. Germline V lookup: CDR1 SGHNT, CDR2 YYREEE (reference sequence). CDR3 sequence (DNA): TGTGCCAGCAGCTTAGGGACAGGGGAGTACGAGCAGTACTTC. This encodes CASSLGTGEYEQYF.

The chain employs TRBV9 and TRBJ1-2, with TRBD1 matching over 10 bases. The V segment lost 3 bases and the J segment 5 bases; nucleotides outside the gene matches: 7. The CDR3 is 15 amino acids. Germline V gene data show CDR1 as SGDLS and CDR2 as YYNGEE. The CDR3 DNA follows: TGTGCCAGCAGCGAGAGGGGACAGGGGAGGTATGGCTACACCTTC. Translation gives CASSERGQGRYGYTF. The whole variable domain, remainder taken from reference TRBV9 and TRBJ1-2, is DSGVTQTPKHLITATGQRVTLRCSPRSGDLSVYWYQQSLDQGLQFLIQYYNGEERAKGNILERFSAQQFPDLHSELNLSSLELGDSALYFCASSERGQGRYGYTFGSGTRLTVV.

The J gene is TRBJ2-1, the V gene TRBV4-2; D possibly corresponds to TRBD2 (6 bases). CDR1 LGHNA and CDR2 YNFKEQ come from the germline V gene. CDR3 length: 15 residues. V lost 0 bases and J 7 bases, leaving 13 bases between the germline ends. This CDR3 reads CASSQDRLALNEQFF. CDR3 DNA: TGTGCCAGCAGCCAAGATAGGCTAGCGTTGAATGAGCAGTTCTTC.

J is TRBJ1-3 and V is TRBV4-3; D call uncertain. Looked up from germline, CDR1 is LGHNA and CDR2 is YSLEER. The CDR3 runs to 15 residues. V lost 1 base to trimming and J lost 4 bases, with 11 bases between them. This chain's CDR3 is CASSQVLGLGNTIYF. CDR3 sequence (DNA): TGCGCCAGCAGCCAAGTGCTCGGACTGGGAAACACCATATATTTT.

The chain has TRBV5-1 and TRBJ1-3; the match to TRBD1 covers 9 bases. V shed 3 bases and J 4 bases; nucleotides not matched to a gene: 5. This CDR3 contains 15 residues. The germline V gene encodes CDR1 SGHRS and CDR2 YFSETQ. CDR3 nucleotide sequence: TGCGCCAGCAGCTGGGGGACAGGGATGGGAAACACCATATATTTT. It yields the protein CASSWGTGMGNTIYF.

The chain uses TRBV9 and TRBJ1-4; no definite D call. Looked up from germline, CDR1 is SGDLS and CDR2 is YYNGEE. The CDR3 is 14 residues long. The V gene lost 0 bases and the J gene lost 5 bases, with 8 bases spanning the gap. The DNA for the CDR3 is TGTGCCAGCAGCGTAGGGCAGCTGAATGAAAAACTGTTTTTT. It specifies CASSVGQLNEKLFF.